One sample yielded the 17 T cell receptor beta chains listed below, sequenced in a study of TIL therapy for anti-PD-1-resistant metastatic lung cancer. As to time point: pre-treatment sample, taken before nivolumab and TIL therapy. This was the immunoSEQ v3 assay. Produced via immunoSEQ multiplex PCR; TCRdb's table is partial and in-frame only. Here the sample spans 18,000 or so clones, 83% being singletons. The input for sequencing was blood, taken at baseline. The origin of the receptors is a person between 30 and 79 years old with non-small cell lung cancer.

Here the CDR3 reads CASRLDRAGANVLTF. CDR3 coding DNA: TGTGCCAGCAGACTTGACAGGGCTGGGGCCAACGTCCTGACTTTC. This sequence joins TRBV21-1 and TRBJ2-6; the listed D gene, TRBD1, was not tested against the DNA. TRBV21-1 is labeled a pseudogene. This CDR3 spans 15 amino acids.

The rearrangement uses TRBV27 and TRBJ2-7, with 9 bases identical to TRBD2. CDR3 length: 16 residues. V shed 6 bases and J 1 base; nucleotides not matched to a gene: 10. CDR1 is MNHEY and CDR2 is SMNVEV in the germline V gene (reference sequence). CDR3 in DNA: TGTGCCAGCAGCCTTTCTAGCGGGATAGGTTCCTACGAGCAGTACTTC. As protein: CASSLSSGIGSYEQYF.

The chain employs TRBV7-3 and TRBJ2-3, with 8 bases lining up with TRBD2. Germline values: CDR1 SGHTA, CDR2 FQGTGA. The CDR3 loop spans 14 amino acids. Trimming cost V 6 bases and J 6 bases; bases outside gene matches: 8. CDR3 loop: CASSGGAGVDTQYF. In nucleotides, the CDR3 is TGTGCCAGCAGTGGAGGAGCGGGGGTTGATACGCAGTATTTT.

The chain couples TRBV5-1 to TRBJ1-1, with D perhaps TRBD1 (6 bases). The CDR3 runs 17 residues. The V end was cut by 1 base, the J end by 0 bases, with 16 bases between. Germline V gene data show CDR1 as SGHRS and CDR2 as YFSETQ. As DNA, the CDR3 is TGCGCCAGCAGCTTGCTTATCGGCCAGGGGATGAACACTGAAGCTTTCTTT. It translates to CASSLLIGQGMNTEAFF.

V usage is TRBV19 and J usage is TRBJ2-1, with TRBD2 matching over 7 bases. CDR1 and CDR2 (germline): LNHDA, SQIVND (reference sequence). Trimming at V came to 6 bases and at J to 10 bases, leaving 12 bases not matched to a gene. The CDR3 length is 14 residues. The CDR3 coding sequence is TGTGCCAGTAGCCCCTCGACTAGCTCTGGGGAGCAGTTCTTC. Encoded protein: CASSPSTSSGEQFF.

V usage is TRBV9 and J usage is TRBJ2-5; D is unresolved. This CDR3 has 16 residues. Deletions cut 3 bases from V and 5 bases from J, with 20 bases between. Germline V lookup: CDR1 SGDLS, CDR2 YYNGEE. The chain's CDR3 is CASSARWGGFEETQYF. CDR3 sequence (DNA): TGTGCCAGCAGCGCCCGATGGGGTGGGTTCGAGGAGACCCAGTACTTC.

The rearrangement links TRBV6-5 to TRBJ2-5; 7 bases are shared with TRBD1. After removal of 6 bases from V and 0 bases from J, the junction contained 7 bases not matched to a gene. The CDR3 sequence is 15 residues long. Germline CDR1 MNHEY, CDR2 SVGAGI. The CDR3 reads CASSNNRGNQETQYF. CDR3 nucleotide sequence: TGTGCCAGCAGCAACAACAGGGGTAACCAAGAGACCCAGTACTTC.

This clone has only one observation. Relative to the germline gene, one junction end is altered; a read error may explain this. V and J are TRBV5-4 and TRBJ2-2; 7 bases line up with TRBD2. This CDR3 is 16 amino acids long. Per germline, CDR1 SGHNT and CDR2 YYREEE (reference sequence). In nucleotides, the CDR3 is TGTGCCAGCAGCATAGCCCCTATGGGTGGGAGCGGGGAGCTGTCTTTT. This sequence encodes CASSIAPMGGSGELSF.

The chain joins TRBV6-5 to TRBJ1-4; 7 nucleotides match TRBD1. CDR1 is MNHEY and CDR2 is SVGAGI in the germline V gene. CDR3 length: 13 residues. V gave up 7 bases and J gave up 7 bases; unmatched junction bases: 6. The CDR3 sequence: CASKRGLAEKLFF. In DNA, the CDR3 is TGTGCCAGCAAAAGGGGGCTGGCTGAAAAACTGTTTTTT.

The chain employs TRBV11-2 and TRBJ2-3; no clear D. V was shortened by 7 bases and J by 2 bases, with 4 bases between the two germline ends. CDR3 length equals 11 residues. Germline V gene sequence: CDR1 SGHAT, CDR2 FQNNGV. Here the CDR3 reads CASTVTDTQYF. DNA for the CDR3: TGTGCCAGCACCGTCACAGATACGCAGTATTTT. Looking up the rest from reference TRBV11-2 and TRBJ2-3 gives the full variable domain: EAGVAQSPRYKIIEKRQSVAFWCNPISGHATLYWYQQILGQGPKLLIQFQNNGVVDDSQLPKDRFSAERLKGVDSTLKIQPAKLEDSAVYLCASTVTDTQYFGPGTRLTVL.

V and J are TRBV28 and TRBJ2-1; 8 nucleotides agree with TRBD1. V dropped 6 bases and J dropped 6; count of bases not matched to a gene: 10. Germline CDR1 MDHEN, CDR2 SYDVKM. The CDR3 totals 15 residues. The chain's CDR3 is CASSRSGTGTNEQFF. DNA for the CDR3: TGTGCCAGCAGCCGCTCTGGGACAGGCACCAATGAGCAGTTCTTC.

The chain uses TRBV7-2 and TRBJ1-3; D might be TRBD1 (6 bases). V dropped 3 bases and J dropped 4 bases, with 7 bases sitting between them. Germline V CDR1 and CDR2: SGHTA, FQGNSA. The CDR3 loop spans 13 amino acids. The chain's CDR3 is CASSFGTGNTIYF. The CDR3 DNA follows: TGTGCCAGCAGCTTCGGGACAGGAAACACCATATATTTT.

The CDR3 nucleotides are TGTGCCAGCAGTTTGACAGGGGGGTGGACTGAAGCTTTCTTT. Amino acid sequence: CASSLTGGWTEAFF. The chain couples TRBV6-1 to TRBJ1-1, with TRBD1 identical over 9 bases. J was trimmed by 5 bases and V by 5 bases; bases with no gene match: 6. This CDR3 comprises 14 residues. The germline V gene encodes CDR1 MNHNS and CDR2 SASEGT.

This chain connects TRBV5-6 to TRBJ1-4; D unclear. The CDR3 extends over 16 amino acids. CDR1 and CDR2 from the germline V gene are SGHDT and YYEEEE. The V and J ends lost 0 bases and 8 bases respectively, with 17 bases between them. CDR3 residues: CASSLAEDRWKEKLFF. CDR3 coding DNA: TGTGCCAGCAGCTTGGCTGAGGATCGGTGGAAGGAAAAACTGTTTTTT.

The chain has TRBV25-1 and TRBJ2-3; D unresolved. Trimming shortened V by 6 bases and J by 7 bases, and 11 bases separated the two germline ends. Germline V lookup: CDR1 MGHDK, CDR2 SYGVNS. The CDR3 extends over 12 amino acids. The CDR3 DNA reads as TGTGCCAGCAGAGTCACCGAGAATACGCAGTATTTT. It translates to CASRVTENTQYF.

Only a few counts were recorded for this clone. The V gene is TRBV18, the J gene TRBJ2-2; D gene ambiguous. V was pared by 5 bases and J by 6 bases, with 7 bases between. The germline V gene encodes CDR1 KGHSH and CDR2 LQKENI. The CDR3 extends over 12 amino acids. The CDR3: CASSARAGELFF. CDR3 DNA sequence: TGTGCCAGCTCAGCCCGTGCCGGGGAGCTGTTTTTT.

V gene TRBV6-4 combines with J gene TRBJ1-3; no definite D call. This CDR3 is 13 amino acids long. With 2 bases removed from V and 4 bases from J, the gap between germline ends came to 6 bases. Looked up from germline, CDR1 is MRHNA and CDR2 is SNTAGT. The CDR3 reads CASSDTVGNTIYF. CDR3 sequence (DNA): TGTGCCAGCAGTGACACCGTGGGAAACACCATATATTTT.